The 15 T cell receptor beta chains listed next were all sequenced from one sample in a study of T cell responses to AZD1222 COVID-19 vaccine. Data came from immunoSEQ multiplex PCR; TCRdb stores just in-frame clones and leaves some out. In the table there are about 120,000 clones, roughly 91% of which are singletons. The sample was peripheral blood, taken 28 days after the second AZD1222 dose. Receptors originate from an adult who received the AZD1222 COVID-19 vaccine.

The chain employs TRBV6-5 and TRBJ2-7, with TRBD1 matching 7 bases. The CDR3 consists of 14 residues. Germline loops: CDR1 MNHEY, CDR2 SVGAGI. The V segment lost 5 bases and the J segment 3 bases; nucleotides outside the gene matches: 7. This CDR3 reads CASSNRGRGYEQYF. The CDR3 DNA sequence: TGTGCCAGCAGTAACAGGGGTAGGGGCTACGAGCAGTACTTC.

This sequence joins TRBV7-9 and TRBJ1-1; perhaps TRBD1 as D (5 bases). V was pared by 7 bases and J by 1 base, with 22 bases between. CDR3 length: 17 residues. Looked up from germline, CDR1 is SEHNR and CDR2 is FQNEAQ (reference sequence). Here the CDR3 DNA reads TGTGCCAGCACAACCTCGAGAACAGGACGGAGGAACACTGAAGCTTTCTTT. This translates into CASTTSRTGRRNTEAFF.

The chain links TRBV7-2 to TRBJ2-7; possibly TRBD1 for D (5 bases). The V end lost 5 bases, the J end lost 2 bases, and 13 bases lay between the germline ends. Germline V CDR1 and CDR2: SGHTA, FQGNSA. CDR3 length: 14 amino acids. The CDR3 nucleotides are TGTGCCAGCAGCACTGACAGTACCGCCTACGAGCAGTACTTC. Its translation: CASSTDSTAYEQYF.

The chain employs TRBV4-1 and TRBJ1-1, with 9 bases matching TRBD1. CDR1 MGHRA and CDR2 YSYEKL come from the germline V gene. The CDR3 runs 15 residues. The V segment lost 8 bases and the J segment 6 bases; nucleotides outside the gene matches: 13. CDR3 coding DNA: TGCGCCAGCGGGAAAACCGGGACAGGGAGATCTGAAGCTTTCTTT. It is translated as CASGKTGTGRSEAFF.

The CDR3: CASKPQRVSYGYTF. The CDR3 DNA reads as TGTGCCAGTAAACCCCAACGGGTGAGCTATGGCTACACCTTC. The chain uses TRBV19 and TRBJ1-2; D not resolved. The CDR3 has 14 residues. Germline CDR1 LNHDA, CDR2 SQIVND (reference sequence). V gave up 7 bases and J gave up 4 bases, with 16 bases separating them.

The chain uses TRBV5-6 and TRBJ1-1; 7 bases agree with TRBD1. CDR1 and CDR2 (germline): SGHDT, YYEEEE. V lost 2 bases to trimming and J lost 5 bases; unmatched junction nucleotides: 9. This CDR3 has 15 residues. The CDR3 sequence is CASSFQTGWATEAFF. The CDR3 DNA is TGTGCCAGCAGCTTCCAGACAGGGTGGGCTACTGAAGCTTTCTTT.

The rearrangement joins TRBV9 to TRBJ1-6; no clear D. This CDR3 has 13 residues. Trimming pared 4 bases from V and 7 bases from J, leaving 9 bases between. CDR1 is SGDLS, CDR2 YYNGEE, per germline. CDR3 nucleotides: TGTGCCAGCAGCTCCTACACGAATTCACCCCTCCACTTT. Translation: CASSSYTNSPLHF.

The chain has TRBV4-1 and TRBJ2-4; D is possibly TRBD2 (6 bases). This CDR3 contains 19 residues. Per germline, CDR1 MGHRA and CDR2 YSYEKL. Trimming left V 0 bases short and J 2 bases short, with 20 bases between. The CDR3 reads CASSQEKGAGQGSKNIQYF. DNA for the CDR3: TGCGCCAGCAGCCAAGAGAAGGGTGCGGGGCAAGGGTCCAAAAACATTCAGTACTTC.

The chain joins TRBV24-1 to TRBJ2-5, with TRBD1 identical over 8 bases. CDR1 and CDR2 (germline): KGHDR, SFDVKD. V shed 2 bases and J 1 base; nucleotides not matched to a gene: 5. The CDR3 contains 16 residues. CDR3 sequence: CATSDYRTGTQETQYF. CDR3 DNA sequence: TGTGCCACCAGTGATTATCGGACAGGGACCCAAGAGACCCAGTACTTC.

The chain has TRBV6-5 and TRBJ1-4; D gene unclear. Germline V gives CDR1 MNHEY, CDR2 SVGAGI. V was cut by 2 bases and J by 7 bases, with 17 bases left in between. The CDR3 contains 16 residues. CDR3 in DNA: TGTGCCAGCAGTTACGATTTTGGGCGTCGGGGTGAAAAACTGTTTTTT. This translates into CASSYDFGRRGEKLFF.

The rearrangement joins TRBV12-3 or TRBV12-4 to TRBJ2-5; D remains unclear. This CDR3 has 13 amino acids. V dropped 4 bases and J dropped 4 bases, with 10 bases sitting between them. The CDR3 nucleotides read TGTGCCAGCAGTTCGGGTAATCCAGAGACCCAGTACTTC. It encodes CASSSGNPETQYF.

J is TRBJ2-1 and V is TRBV14; 8 nucleotides line up with TRBD2. The CDR3 extends over 15 amino acids. Germline CDR1 is SGHDN and CDR2 is FVKESK. Unmatched junction bases numbered 5, after V lost 0 bases and J lost 7 bases. CDR3 in amino acids: CASSQDWVAGNEQFF. CDR3 in DNA: TGTGCCAGCAGCCAAGATTGGGTAGCGGGGAATGAGCAGTTCTTC.

The chain uses TRBV10-1 and TRBJ1-1; 9 bases are shared with TRBD1. Germline CDR1 and CDR2: WNHNN and SYGVQD (reference sequence). The CDR3 is made up of 15 amino acids. The trim removed 6 bases at V and 6 bases at J, leaving 11 bases unmatched. CDR3 nucleotides: TGCGCCAGCAGCCAAACCGGGACAGGGTACGCTGAAGCTTTCTTT. It translates to CASSQTGTGYAEAFF.

This clone was recorded once. This chain uses TRBV25-1 with TRBJ1-3; the D is unclear. Germline CDR1 MGHDK, CDR2 SYGVNS. V was cut by 0 bases and J by 4 bases, with 4 bases left in between. The CDR3 sequence is 13 residues long. The CDR3 is CASSEYRGNTIYF. CDR3 DNA sequence: TGTGCCAGCAGTGAATATCGCGGAAACACCATATATTTT. Full variable domain (rest looked up from reference TRBV25-1 and TRBJ1-3): EADIYQTPRYLVIGTGKKITLECSQTMGHDKMYWYQQDPGMELHLIHYSYGVNSTEKGDLSSESTVSRIRTEHFPLTLESARPSHTSQYLCASSEYRGNTIYFGEGSWLTVV.

Concerning this clone: Mismatch with germline at one junction end may stem from a read error. The chain carries TRBV6-1 and TRBJ2-7, with TRBD1 matching 7 bases. Germline lookup yields CDR1 MNHNS and CDR2 SASEGT. The CDR3 has 13 amino acids. The CDR3 DNA reads TGTGCCAGCAGTGAAGGGATACAGGGACAGCGACGCTTC. Its translation: CASSEGIQGQRRF.